These 8 T cell receptor beta chains were all obtained from the same sample, sequenced in a study of beta chain features in type 1 diabetes. The whole isolated RNA underwent reverse transcription, so sequencing captured expressed TCRB transcripts. Profiling relied on immunoSEQ multiplex PCR, and the TCRdb table lists in-frame clones only, not all of them. The sample has 450,000 to 600,000 clones, approximately 30% seen once. The sample taken for sequencing was naive CD4+ T cells from blood. The origin of the receptors is a young man in good health.

The chain links TRBV28 to TRBJ2-5; D may match TRBD1 or TRBD2 (5 bases each). This CDR3 region has 17 residues. Trimming left V 5 bases short and J 3 bases short, with 22 bases between. Germline V CDR1 and CDR2: MDHEN, SYDVKM. CDR3 sequence: CASSPLARSGREETQYF. CDR3 bases: TGTGCCAGCAGTCCCCTAGCACGGTCGGGACGGGAAGAGACCCAGTACTTC. The entire variable domain, with the rest obtained from reference TRBV28 and TRBJ2-5, is as follows: DVKVTQSSRYLVKRTGEKVFLECVQDMDHENMFWYRQDPGLGLRLIYFSYDVKMKEKGDIPEGYSVSREKKERFSLILESASTNQTSMYLCASSPLARSGREETQYFGPGTRLLVL.

The chain joins TRBV9 to TRBJ2-5; D ambiguous. The CDR3 has 14 amino acids. V lost 0 bases and J 4 bases, leaving 10 bases between the germline ends. Germline V gives CDR1 SGDLS, CDR2 YYNGEE. The CDR3 reads CASSVDWTVETQYF. The CDR3 DNA is TGTGCCAGCAGCGTAGACTGGACGGTAGAGACCCAGTACTTC.

This clone was seen only a few times. The chain links TRBV19 to TRBJ2-6; 14 bases agree with TRBD2. With V trimmed by 7 bases and J by 0 bases, 11 bases remained unmatched. The germline V gene encodes CDR1 LNHDA and CDR2 SQIVND (reference sequence). CDR3 size: 20 residues. In nucleotides, the CDR3 is TGTGCCAGTACCCCGGGACTAGCGGGAGTTTATCCCTCTGGGGCCAACGTCCTGACTTTC. Translating it yields CASTPGLAGVYPSGANVLTF.

V gene TRBV7-9 combines with J gene TRBJ2-5; no reliable D call. From germline, CDR1 is SEHNR and CDR2 FQNEAQ (reference sequence). Trimming stripped 7 bases from V and 4 bases from J, with 13 bases between. This CDR3 contains 13 residues. The CDR3, as DNA: TGTGCCAGCACTAGGACCGGGCGAGAGACCCAGTACTTC. Translation: CASTRTGRETQYF.

The chain has TRBV30 and TRBJ1-1; 7 nucleotides line up with TRBD1. This CDR3 spans 16 amino acids. Per the germline V gene, CDR1 is GTSNPN and CDR2 is SVGIG (reference sequence). Trimming cost V 3 bases and J 2 bases; bases outside gene matches: 12. The CDR3 reads CAWSLDRVQGNTEAFF. The CDR3 DNA reads as TGTGCCTGGAGCCTAGACAGGGTCCAAGGAAACACTGAAGCTTTCTTT.

The chain has TRBV18 and TRBJ2-7; no definite D call. Germline V CDR1 and CDR2: KGHSH, LQKENI. CDR3 length equals 14 residues. V lost 0 bases, J lost 4 bases, and 10 bases lay in between. The CDR3, as DNA: TGTGCCAGCTCACCACCGCGGCCCACTTACGAGCAGTACTTC. Its protein is CASSPPRPTYEQYF.

This clone occurred a few times. V is TRBV7-2 and J is TRBJ2-1; 10 bases agree with TRBD2. Germline-derived CDR1 and CDR2 are SGHTA and FQGNSA. V shed 1 base, J shed 10 bases, and the junction held 4 bases outside the gene matches. This CDR3 spans 14 amino acids. CDR3 residues: CASSLERTSGEQFF. CDR3 sequence (DNA): TGTGCCAGCAGCTTAGAGAGGACTAGCGGCGAGCAGTTCTTC.

The gene calls are TRBV7-6 and TRBJ2-7, with 8 nucleotides matching TRBD2. This CDR3 is built from 16 residues. Germline V lookup: CDR1 SGHVS, CDR2 FNYEAQ. V dropped 1 base and J dropped 0; count of bases not matched to a gene: 5. As DNA, the CDR3 is TGTGCCAGCAGCTTAGTTGCTAGCGGGCCCTCCTACGAGCAGTACTTC. Translating gives CASSLVASGPSYEQYF.